Shown below are 10 T cell receptor beta chains from a single sample sequenced in a study of T cell changes during pregnancy in multiple sclerosis. Clones were sequenced by immunoSEQ multiplex PCR, and TCRdb holds only the in-frame ones, with some missing. This table holds about 28,000 clones, 88% found once. Sequenced here: CD4+ T cells from peripheral blood mononuclear cells, sampled in the first trimester of pregnancy. Receptor source: a female donor in good health, enrolled as a control in a pregnancy study.

CDR3 DNA: TGCGCCAGCAGCCACCCCTCGAGGGGACAGGGAGGAAGCGAGCAGTACTTC. Residues: CASSHPSRGQGGSEQYF. The V and J genes are TRBV4-1 and TRBJ2-7; 9 nucleotides agree with TRBD1. With V trimmed by 3 bases and J by 6 bases, 15 bases remained unmatched. The germline V gene encodes CDR1 MGHRA and CDR2 YSYEKL. This CDR3 spans 17 amino acids.

The chain uses TRBV14 and TRBJ2-7; D possibly corresponds to TRBD1 (6 bases). V was pared by 4 bases and J by 1 base, with 14 bases between. The CDR3 has 15 amino acids. In germline, CDR1 is SGHDN, CDR2 FVKESK. CDR3 nucleotides: TGTGCCAGCAGCCCAATGGGGGCTGAGTCCTACGAGCAGTACTTC. It yields the protein CASSPMGAESYEQYF.

This clone showed up just once. A junction boundary mismatches the germline segment, possibly from a read error. The gene calls are TRBV9 and TRBJ1-5; TRBD1 is a possible D gene (6 bases). CDR1 and CDR2 (germline): SGDLS, YYNGEE. The CDR3 loop spans 15 amino acids. CDR3 sequence (DNA): TGTGCCAGCGGCGTAGGGGGGGGGCAGGGTCAGCCCCAGCATTTT. Protein sequence: CASGVGGGQGQPQHF.

This chain connects TRBV19 to TRBJ2-3; 7 bases line up with TRBD1. V lost 3 bases to trimming and J lost 5 bases; unmatched junction nucleotides: 8. The CDR3 consists of 15 residues. The germline CDR1 and CDR2 sequences are LNHDA and SQIVND (reference sequence). The DNA of the CDR3 is TGTGCCAGTAGTATTAATCCAGGGGGTAGAGATACGCAGTATTTT. It encodes CASSINPGGRDTQYF.

This chain joins TRBV7-8 and TRBJ1-5; 7 bases align to TRBD1. Looked up from germline, CDR1 is SGHVS and CDR2 is FQNEAQ. The ends lost 5 bases at V and 4 bases at J; junction bases unmatched: 11. This CDR3 contains 16 residues. This chain's CDR3 is CASSVRPGTDNQPQHF. The CDR3, as DNA: TGTGCCAGCAGCGTCCGTCCCGGGACAGATAATCAGCCCCAGCATTTT.

The chain joins TRBV18 to TRBJ1-5; D gene unclear. Germline V gives CDR1 KGHSH, CDR2 LQKENI. V shed 4 bases and J shed 2 bases, with 12 bases lying between them. The CDR3 contains 15 residues. CDR3 coding DNA: TGTGCCAGCTCACGCGAGGGAGCGGGCAATCAGCCCCAGCATTTT. Its translation is CASSREGAGNQPQHF.

This clone has just one count. V and J are TRBV10-3 and TRBJ1-6, with D perhaps matching TRBD1 (5 bases). This CDR3 has 15 amino acids. Deletions cut 6 bases from V and 10 bases from J, with 19 bases between. Germline V gene data show CDR1 as ENHRY and CDR2 as SYGVKD. CDR3 sequence reads: CAIRNGGVMGSPLHF. In DNA form, the CDR3 reads TGTGCCATCAGGAACGGAGGGGTGATGGGATCACCCCTCCACTTT.

This chain joins TRBV7-9 and TRBJ2-3; 8 positions match TRBD2. The germline V gene has CDR1 SEHNR and CDR2 FQNEAQ (reference sequence). The CDR3 sequence is 15 residues long. The V segment lost 5 bases and the J segment 4 bases; nucleotides outside the gene matches: 8. Here the CDR3 reads CASSQGLGISDTQYF. The CDR3 DNA reads TGTGCCAGCAGCCAGGGACTAGGAATTTCAGATACGCAGTATTTT.

This sequence joins TRBV5-1 and TRBJ1-2; D call uncertain. CDR3 length: 13 amino acids. Germline-derived CDR1 and CDR2 are SGHRS and YFSETQ. The V gene lost 0 bases and the J gene lost 2 bases, with 5 bases spanning the gap. CDR3 nucleotides: TGCGCCAGCAGCTTGGCCTCGAACTATGGCTACACCTTC. Amino acids: CASSLASNYGYTF.

As concerns this clone: An end of the junction does not agree with germline; a read error may underlie this. The chain uses TRBV7-7 and TRBJ2-7; D is perhaps TRBD1 or TRBD2 (6 bases each). CDR3 length equals 15 residues. CDR1 and CDR2 from the germline V gene are SSHAT and FNYEAQ (reference sequence). The CDR3 loop is CASSLADEQGYEQYF. The CDR3 region has the DNA TGTGCTAGCAGCTTAGCGGATGAACAGGGCTACGAGCAGTACTTC.